These T cell receptor beta chains were read from a single sample in a study of T cells after yellow fever vaccination. Each CDR3 protein gets one entry after TCRdb re-called the 5' RACE reads with MiXCR. Among 300,000 or so distinct CDR3 sequences, around 7% were seen once, and the ten largest hold 15% to 20%. The sample was PBMCs, taken 45 days after the first yellow fever vaccination. These receptors all stem from a man between 18 and 35 years old who received the YFV17D yellow fever vaccine. Each CDR3 is given with its conserved first and last residue. The order of the fields is CDR3 protein, CDR3 DNA, V gene, clone size, D gene, J gene. A D gene is named only where the DNA matches it firmly. For some rows the clone size is stated as once, few or many, or as a class when expanded; others skip it.

CDR3aa: CASSPLQDNEQFF
CDR3nt: TGTGCCAGCTCACCATTGCAGGACAATGAGCAGTTCTTC
v_gene: TRBV18
abundance: few
d_gene: NA
j_gene: TRBJ2-1

CDR3aa: CASSAGQSNSPLHF
CDR3nt: TGCGCCAGCAGCGCGGGACAGTCAAATTCACCCCTCCACTTT
v_gene: TRBV5-1
abundance: few
d_gene: TRBD1
j_gene: TRBJ1-6

CDR3aa: CATSAGTGIDQPQHF
CDR3nt: TGTGCCACCAGTGCCGGGACAGGAATAGATCAGCCCCAGCATTTT
v_gene: TRBV24-1
abundance: few
d_gene: TRBD1
j_gene: TRBJ1-5

CDR3aa: CASSTDRAGTEAFF
CDR3nt: TGTGCCAGCAGTACGGACAGGGCTGGCACTGAAGCTTTCTTT
v_gene: TRBV6-5
abundance: many
d_gene: TRBD1
j_gene: TRBJ1-1

CDR3aa: CASSPRERGRHQPQHF
CDR3nt: TGTGCCAGTAGTCCCCGTGAGAGGGGGCGGCATCAGCCCCAGCATTTT
v_gene: TRBV19
abundance: NA
d_gene: TRBD1
j_gene: TRBJ1-5

CDR3aa: CASSQGEGGVADTQYF
CDR3nt: TGTGCCAGCAGCCAAGGGGAGGGGGGAGTAGCAGATACGCAGTATTTT
v_gene: TRBV4-2
abundance: many
d_gene: NA
j_gene: TRBJ2-3

CDR3aa: CSVEDPRGADTQYF
CDR3nt: TGCAGCGTTGAAGATCCCCGCGGGGCAGATACGCAGTATTTT
v_gene: TRBV29-1
abundance: few
d_gene: NA
j_gene: TRBJ2-3

CDR3aa: CASSMYASPNGELFF
CDR3nt: TGTGCCAGTAGTATGTATGCTAGTCCCAACGGGGAGCTGTTTTTT
v_gene: TRBV19
abundance: NA
d_gene: NA
j_gene: TRBJ2-2

CDR3aa: CASSQSSGRGYTF
CDR3nt: TGCGCCAGCAGCCAGAGCTCGGGGCGCGGCTACACCTTC
v_gene: TRBV4-3
abundance: many
d_gene: NA
j_gene: TRBJ1-2

CDR3aa: CASSRAWTGDSEQFF
CDR3nt: TGCGCCAGCAGCCGAGCCTGGACAGGGGATAGTGAGCAGTTCTTC
v_gene: TRBV10-1
abundance: NA
d_gene: TRBD1
j_gene: TRBJ2-1

CDR3aa: CSARSSGVGDTQYF
CDR3nt: TGCAGTGCTAGATCTAGCGGGGTGGGAGATACGCAGTATTTT
v_gene: TRBV20-1
abundance: NA
d_gene: TRBD2
j_gene: TRBJ2-3

CDR3aa: CASSLAATGPRQFF
CDR3nt: TGTGCCAGCAGTTTAGCGGCCACAGGTCCTCGGCAGTTCTTC
v_gene: TRBV12-3/TRBV12-4
abundance: few
d_gene: NA
j_gene: TRBJ2-1